This TCR beta chain was sequenced during a study of CD8 T cells in Susac syndrome. It was with random hexamers that 0.5 to 1 ug RNA was reverse transcribed. MiXCR was run by TCRdb on the immunoSEQ multiplex PCR reads, yielding one entry per CDR3 protein. The profile shows hundreds of thousands of distinct CDR3 sequences, just under 95% of them singletons. This clonotype was observed once. The source of this sequence is a human donor with multiple sclerosis. The sequencing input was CD4+ T cells from PBMCs.

CDR3: CASTYSGGRYYGYTF. Written as DNA, the CDR3 is TGTGCCAGCACCTACTCAGGGGGCAGGTACTATGGCTACACCTTC. The V call is TRBV12-3 or TRBV12-4, the J call TRBJ1-2; 8 nucleotides align to TRBD1. This CDR3 region has 15 residues. V was pared by 7 bases and J by 3 bases, with 10 bases of the junction left unmatched.